Listed here are 21 T cell receptor beta chains from one sample, sequenced in a study of cytomegalovirus exposure and HLA in healthy donors. PCR involved 60 Vbeta and 13 Jbeta primers. Here immunoSEQ multiplex PCR was the method, and the copy in TCRdb shows in-frame clones only, minus some. The sample comprises fewer than 200,000 clones, roughly three quarters of which are singletons, and roughly 7.3% rests with the top ten. Sequenced: PBMCs. The receptors originated from a male donor in good health and CMV-seropositive.

This chain uses TRBV5-1 with TRBJ2-1; 12 positions match TRBD2. CDR3 length: 17 residues. V lost 5 bases, J lost 5 bases, and 11 bases stayed unmatched. Germline-derived CDR1 and CDR2 are SGHRS and YFSETQ. CDR3 sequence (DNA): TGCGCCAGCAGTCCCGGGCTTACTAGCGGGGGGCACAATGAGCAGTTCTTC. Its translation: CASSPGLTSGGHNEQFF. The entire variable domain, with the rest obtained from reference TRBV5-1 and TRBJ2-1, is as follows: KAGVTQTPRYLIKTRGQQVTLSCSPISGHRSVSWYQQTPGQGLQFLFEYFSETQRNKGNFPGRFSGRQFSNSRSEMNVSTLELGDSALYLCASSPGLTSGGHNEQFFGPGTRLTVL.

This clone has more than one count but fewer than ten. This chain joins TRBV6-5 and TRBJ1-1, with D possibly matching TRBD1 (5 bases). Trimming left V 2 bases short and J 6 bases short, with 10 bases between. Germline V lookup: CDR1 MNHEY, CDR2 SVGAGI. The CDR3 length is 13 residues. This CDR3 is CASSYRGFAEAFF. The CDR3, as DNA: TGTGCCAGCAGTTACCGGGGGTTCGCTGAAGCTTTCTTT.

This clone was seen a few times. The chain combines TRBV10-3 with TRBJ1-1, with TRBD1 as a possible D gene (6 bases). V lost 5 bases to trimming and J lost 1 base, with 11 bases between them. This CDR3 has 14 residues. Germline CDR1 is ENHRY and CDR2 is SYGVKD. DNA of the CDR3: TGTGCCATCAGTCCAGGGGAAACGAACACTGAAGCTTTCTTT. Residues: CAISPGETNTEAFF.

This rearrangement joins TRBV9 to TRBJ1-1, with D tentatively TRBD1 (6 bases). In germline, CDR1 is SGDLS, CDR2 YYNGEE. Trimming took off 3 bases at V and 3 bases at J, with 9 bases between the two ends. The CDR3 contains 13 residues. As DNA, the CDR3 is TGTGCCAGCAGCGCCCACAGGGACACTGAAGCTTTCTTT. Protein sequence: CASSAHRDTEAFF.

This clone was counted a few times. This chain connects TRBV4-3 to TRBJ2-3, with TRBD1 as a possible D gene (6 bases). From germline, CDR1 is LGHNA and CDR2 YSLEER. The CDR3 is 15 amino acids. Between the trimmed V and J ends, which lost 2 bases and 0 bases, there was a span of 9 bases. The CDR3 nucleotides are TGCGCCAGCAGCCAAAACAGGGCTAGCACAGATACGCAGTATTTT. Translated, it gives CASSQNRASTDTQYF.

V is TRBV4-2 and J is TRBJ2-7; TRBD1 matches 8 bases. V was clipped by 1 base and J by 2 bases; unmatched bases: 7. Germline CDR1 and CDR2: LGHNA and YNFKEQ. This CDR3 contains 16 residues. The CDR3 here is CASSQGPTGGPYEQYF. The CDR3 bases are TGTGCCAGCAGCCAAGGGCCCACAGGGGGTCCCTACGAGCAGTACTTC.

This clone was recorded a few times. The chain recombines TRBV19 with TRBJ1-5; 9 bases are a match to TRBD1. V lost 1 base, J lost 6 bases, and 4 bases stayed unmatched. CDR1 is LNHDA, CDR2 SQIVND, per germline (reference sequence). There are 15 residues in the CDR3. CDR3 residues: CASSIVEDRGQPQHF. The CDR3 DNA sequence: TGTGCCAGTAGTATAGTGGAGGACAGGGGTCAGCCCCAGCATTTT.

V is TRBV5-1 and J is TRBJ2-5, with D possibly matching TRBD2 (6 bases). CDR3 length: 14 residues. The V end lost 2 bases, the J end lost 2 bases, and 10 bases lay between the germline ends. The germline CDR1 and CDR2 sequences are SGHRS and YFSETQ. The CDR3 nucleotides are TGCGCCAGCAGCTTAAGCGGGTCACAAGAGACCCAGTACTTC. It encodes CASSLSGSQETQYF.

This chain uses TRBV5-6 with TRBJ2-7; no firm D call. The CDR3 consists of 13 residues. V lost 4 bases and J 2 bases, leaving 10 bases between the germline ends. Looked up from germline, CDR1 is SGHDT and CDR2 is YYEEEE. The CDR3 DNA reads as TGTGCCAGCAGCCCCGGGTCGCCCTACGAGCAGTACTTC. Translating gives CASSPGSPYEQYF. The variable domain in full, completed from reference TRBV5-6 and TRBJ2-7, reads DAGVTQSPTHLIKTRGQQVTLRCSPKSGHDTVSWYQQALGQGPQFIFQYYEEEERQRGNFPDRFSGHQFPNYSSELNVNALLLGDSALYLCASSPGSPYEQYFGPGTRLTVT.

V and J are TRBV12-5 and TRBJ2-1; D uncertain. V gave up 4 bases and J gave up 6 bases, with 7 bases separating them. Germline V lookup: CDR1 LGHNT, CDR2 FRNRAP. CDR3 length: 12 residues. In nucleotides, the CDR3 is TGTGCTAGTGGTTCCCCATCCAATGAGCAGTTCTTC. Translating gives CASGSPSNEQFF.

This clone appeared a few times. This sequence joins TRBV2 and TRBJ1-2, with TRBD1 as a possible D gene (6 bases). Germline values: CDR1 SNHLY, CDR2 FYNNEI. V lost 7 bases and J lost 5, with 17 bases in between. CDR3 size: 14 residues. The CDR3, as DNA: TGTGCCAGCACCAAAGGGGGGGCGCTTTATGGCTACACCTTC. Its translation: CASTKGGALYGYTF. Full variable domain (outside the CDR3, taken from reference TRBV2 and TRBJ1-2): EPEVTQTPSHQVTQMGQEVILRCVPISNHLYFYWYRQILGQKVEFLVSFYNNEISEKSEIFDDQFSVERPDGSNFTLKIRSTKLEDSAMYFCASTKGGALYGYTFGSGTRLTVV.

There are a few counts of this clone. This chain connects TRBV4-3 to TRBJ2-3, with D perhaps matching TRBD2 (6 bases). The V gene's germline CDR1 is LGHNA and CDR2 YSLEER. CDR3 length: 16 amino acids. Trimming cost V 1 base and J 2 bases, with 13 bases left between them. The chain's CDR3 is CASSQVSGELTDTQYF. Written as DNA, the CDR3 is TGCGCCAGCAGCCAAGTTAGCGGAGAACTCACAGATACGCAGTATTTT.

The rearrangement joins TRBV29-1 to TRBJ1-2, with 7 bases that match TRBD1. Trimming cost V 7 bases and J 6 bases; bases outside gene matches: 5. This CDR3 has 11 residues. Germline V CDR1 and CDR2: SQVTM, ANQGSEA. CDR3 nucleotides: TGCAGCGGGGACAGTAATGATGGCTACACCTTC. This translates into CSGDSNDGYTF.

The table lists this clone with a few counts. This chain uses TRBV6-5 with TRBJ1-1; D is undetermined. Germline CDR1 MNHEY, CDR2 SVGAGI. The CDR3 contains 15 residues. Trimming shortened V by 2 bases and J by 4 bases, and 14 bases separated the two germline ends. The CDR3 spells CASSYRPTGSTEAFF. In DNA form, the CDR3 reads TGTGCCAGCAGTTACCGCCCGACGGGTAGCACTGAAGCTTTCTTT.

This rearrangement joins TRBV6-5 to TRBJ1-2; TRBD1 might be the D (5 bases). Germline V gene data show CDR1 as MNHEY and CDR2 as SVGAGI. V was cut by 4 bases and J by 8 bases, with 14 bases left in between. The length of the CDR3 is 13 residues. The DNA for the CDR3 is TGTGCCAGCAGTTGGAATACAGGTTCCGGCTACACCTTC. Amino acid sequence: CASSWNTGSGYTF.

The chain has TRBV30 and TRBJ1-6; 9 bases match TRBD1. The CDR3 extends over 14 amino acids. CDR1 is GTSNPN, CDR2 SVGIG, per germline (reference sequence). V trimming: 4 bases; J trimming: 7 bases; junction bases outside the gene matches: 5. For the CDR3, the DNA is TGTGCCTGGACGAGGACAGGGGTGAATTCACCCCTCCACTTT. It is translated as CAWTRTGVNSPLHF.

The rearrangement links TRBV5-1 to TRBJ1-5, with a weak D call TRBD1 (6 bases). Germline V CDR1 and CDR2: SGHRS, YFSETQ. Trimming left V 3 bases short and J 7 bases short, with 14 bases between. The CDR3 is 14 residues long. The CDR3: CASSSTGGGQPQHF. CDR3 DNA sequence: TGCGCCAGCAGCTCGACAGGCGGCGGCCAGCCCCAGCATTTT.

This clone was counted only a few times. The chain's CDR3 is CASSLSRGGQPQHF. The CDR3 coding sequence is TGTGCCAGCAGTTTATCTAGGGGTGGTCAGCCCCAGCATTTT. J is TRBJ1-5 and V is TRBV27, with D perhaps TRBD1 (5 bases). With 0 bases removed from V and 6 bases from J, the gap between germline ends came to 9 bases. Germline values: CDR1 MNHEY, CDR2 SMNVEV (reference sequence). CDR3 length: 14 residues.

The chain carries TRBV10-3 and TRBJ2-5; 7 bases agree with TRBD1. The CDR3 is made up of 16 amino acids. The V and J ends lost 4 bases and 2 bases, in that order; junction bases with no gene match: 10. Germline V gene sequence: CDR1 ENHRY, CDR2 SYGVKD. The CDR3 nucleotides are TGTGCCATCAGTGGTCCACCGGGACAGCTACAAGAGACCCAGTACTTC. It translates to CAISGPPGQLQETQYF.

The chain is built from TRBV4-3 and TRBJ2-3; no firm D call. Between the trimmed V and J ends, which lost 0 bases and 6 bases, there was a span of 4 bases. The germline gives CDR1 LGHNA, CDR2 YSLEER. The CDR3 has 12 amino acids. The CDR3 DNA reads TGCGCCAGCAGCCAAGATTCGGATACGCAGTATTTT. Translation: CASSQDSDTQYF.

This clone has only a few counts. V is TRBV5-6 and J is TRBJ2-3; possible D gene TRBD1, 6 bases. The ends were cut back, 4 bases at V and 2 bases at J, with 17 bases in the middle. The CDR3 has 16 residues. Looked up from germline, CDR1 is SGHDT and CDR2 is YYEEEE. The CDR3 DNA reads TGTGCCAGCAGCGGTCACCAGGGGTCCCACACAGATACGCAGTATTTT. Protein product: CASSGHQGSHTDTQYF.